The TCR beta chain under discussion was sequenced for a study of shared clonotypes between healthy human individuals. Overall study results and limits: Naive subsets tended to show greater estimated richness than memory subsets.

Details on this clone: Its target is unknown.

V lost 2 bases, J lost 0 bases, and 8 bases lay in between. This CDR3 is 14 amino acids long. Per the germline V gene, CDR1 is MDHEN and CDR2 is SYDVKM. Profiled with immunoSEQ multiplex PCR; TCRdb holds only in-frame clones, not every one. This table holds millions of clones, more than 85% found once. The sample taken for sequencing was naive CD4+ T cells from PBMCs. The subset here: CD45RA+ positively selected. The receptor was derived from a man aged 18 to 29 in good health. Some clones in this sample may be carry-over from other donors' samples. V gene TRBV28 combines with J gene TRBJ2-7, with a possible D match to TRBD2 (5 bases). The CDR3, as DNA: TGTGCCAGCAGTTTAACCGGGGACTCCTACGAGCAGTACTTC. Amino acids: CASSLTGDSYEQYF.